The clone carrying this T cell receptor (beta chain) was observed at least ten times. Antigen: not known. This record comes from a study of early T cells in non-severe SARS-CoV-2 infection. As for the study in general: The authors sequenced bulk RNA from unsorted whole blood, leaving chains unpaired. Overall study findings and caveats: The matching step, a VDJdb search, favored anti-spike CD8 responses and missed private and CD4 specificities.

Individual cDNA molecules each received unique molecular identifiers attached to them. Each CDR3 protein gets one entry after TCRdb re-called the 5' RACE reads with MiXCR. The sample carries 65,000 to 75,000 distinct CDR3 sequences, 11% recorded once. The germline gives CDR1 SGHVS, CDR2 FQNEAQ. The ends were cut back, 0 bases at V and 7 bases at J, with 19 bases in the middle. CDR3 length: 17 residues. The chain carries TRBV7-8 and TRBJ2-1; TRBD2 is a possible D gene (6 bases). The sample consisted of whole blood. The source of this sequence is an adult who was a healthcare worker with PCR-confirmed SARS-CoV-2 infection or an uninfected control (not recorded which). This CDR3 reads CASSLASGFEGGNEQFF. The DNA of the CDR3 is TGTGCCAGCAGCTTAGCATCAGGGTTCGAGGGAGGAAATGAGCAGTTCTTC.